This T cell receptor (beta chain) was recovered during a study of shared clonotypes between healthy human individuals. The study, taken as a whole, reports: A reduction in generation probabilities was seen for non-shared clonotypes relative to those shared by all four donors. The study generally estimated greater richness for naive than memory subsets.

At deep level, the assay was performed. The data were produced by immunoSEQ multiplex PCR, yet TCRdb's version contains in-frame clones alone and is incomplete. This table has 2 million to 2.5 million clones, more than 85% appearing once. Per the germline V gene, CDR1 is LNHDA and CDR2 is SQIVND (reference sequence). This CDR3 has 18 amino acids. The V and J ends lost 7 bases and 0 bases, in that order; junction bases with no gene match: 12. Worth noting for this clone: What it binds is unknown.

The material sequenced was naive CD4+ T cells from PBMCs. Indicated subset: CD45RA+ positively selected. This TCR was recovered from a man in his late teens or twenties in good health. Some clones in this sample may be carry-over from other donors' samples. This chain links TRBV19 with TRBJ1-5; TRBD1 matches at 10 bases. CDR3 DNA sequence: TGTGCCAGTACGAGACAGGGGGCTATTAAGCGTAGCAATCAGCCCCAGCATTTT. Residues: CASTRQGAIKRSNQPQHF.